The present T cell receptor beta chain was sequenced within a study of shared clonotypes between healthy human individuals. The CDR3 is 17 residues long. The V and J ends lost 1 base and 0 bases, in that order; junction bases with no gene match: 6. Germline V gene data show CDR1 as GTSNPN and CDR2 as SVGIG (reference sequence). The assay was carried out at the deep level. Using immunoSEQ multiplex PCR, the repertoire was profiled, and TCRdb retains in-frame clones only, with some absent. There are under 600,000 clones in the sample; around 78% occur only once, and about 11% lies in the top ten. This TCR was recovered from a woman between 40 and 50 years old in good health. Some clones in this sample may be carry-over from other donors' samples. The J gene is TRBJ1-5, the V gene TRBV30; 10 positions agree with TRBD1. Sequenced sample: PBMCs. The CDR3 sequence: CAWSGSRTGGSNQPQHF. CDR3 DNA: TGTGCCTGGAGTGGGAGCCGGACAGGGGGTAGCAATCAGCCCCAGCATTTT.